A selection of T cell receptor beta chains follows, all from one sample in a study of T-cell reconstitution after alpha-beta-depleted transplantation in children. TCRdb itself ran the PCR reads through MiXCR, one entry per CDR3 protein. The table records some 120,000 distinct CDR3 sequences, more than 9.5% of them present only once. The sequenced sample was PBMCs, mostly from graft donor cells, obtained 180 days after TCRalphabeta/CD19-depleted stem cell transplant. These receptors came from a girl younger than two who had a stem cell transplant for combined immunodeficiency, so the T cells may come from the graft donor. Each CDR3 is given with its conserved first and last residue. The D gene is left open where the match is weak. A clone size is listed for some rows: how often the clone was seen (once, few, many), or a class if it is expanded.

j_gene,v_gene,d_gene,abundance,CDR3nt,CDR3aa
TRBJ2-3,TRBV6-1,-,few,TGTGCCAGCAGTATCCTACTTAGGACGGATACGCAGTATTTT,CASSILLRTDTQYF
TRBJ2-7,TRBV5-1,TRBD2,-,TGCGCCAGCAGCTTCGGGGGGGCCGTGGCCTACGAGCAGTACTTC,CASSFGGAVAYEQYF
TRBJ2-2,TRBV6-5,-,-,TGTGCCAGCAGTTCCCAACGTGGAGCCAGGCGGAATAATACACTGTTTTTT,CASSSQRGARRNNTLFF
TRBJ2-2,TRBV12-3/TRBV12-4,-,-,TGTGCCAGCAACCGAGGGGGGGCCGGGGAGCTGTTTTTT,CASNRGGAGELFF
TRBJ1-2,TRBV12-3/TRBV12-4,-,few,TGTGCCAGCAGTTGGGGGGAGAGCTACACCTTC,CASSWGESYTF
TRBJ2-7,TRBV20-1,-,few,TGCAGTGCTAGAGGGGTCCTACCTTACGAGCAGTACTTC,CSARGVLPYEQYF
TRBJ2-2,TRBV12-3/TRBV12-4,TRBD1,few,TGTGCCAGCAGACTCGGGACAGTGAACACCGGGGAGCTGTTTTTT,CASRLGTVNTGELFF
TRBJ1-2,TRBV29-1,-,-,TGCAGCGTTGCACGGGAGGAAAGCTATGGCTACACCTTC,CSVAREESYGYTF
TRBJ1-2,TRBV7-2,TRBD1,-,TGTGCCAGCAGCTTAGCGTACTCCGGTCCCTCCGGGACAGGGGCGTTTACCTTC,CASSLAYSGPSGTGAFTF
TRBJ2-6,TRBV5-6,TRBD1,-,TGTGCCAGCAGTTTCGGGACAGCCCTCTCTGGGGCCAACGTCCTGACTTTC,CASSFGTALSGANVLTF
TRBJ2-7,TRBV20-1,-,many,TGCAGTGCTAGAACCCTGAGGGACTACGAGCAGTACTTC,CSARTLRDYEQYF
TRBJ2-1,TRBV27,TRBD2,-,TGTGCCAGCAGTTTACTCGCCAGGTTCGGAGCGGGGGTATACAATGAGCAGTTCTTC,CASSLLARFGAGVYNEQFF
TRBJ1-1,TRBV4-3,-,-,TGCGCCAGCAGCCAAGACTTCCCGATCTTGTGGGACACTGAAGCTTTCTTT,CASSQDFPILWDTEAFF
TRBJ2-5,TRBV7-2,-,-,TGTGCCAGCAGCTTAGCGGGGGGCGGCGCAGAGACCCAGTACTTC,CASSLAGGGAETQYF
TRBJ1-5,TRBV5-8,-,few,TGTGCCAGCAGCTTGGCGACAGTTGCTAGCAATCAGCCCCAGCATTTT,CASSLATVASNQPQHF
TRBJ2-7,TRBV7-8,-,few,TGTGCCAGCAGCTCGACAGGCGATAGCTCCTACGAGCAGTACTTC,CASSSTGDSSYEQYF
TRBJ1-1,TRBV5-1,-,-,TGCGCCAGCAGCTTGGGGCAGGGGACGCCGGCTGAAGCTTTCTTT,CASSLGQGTPAEAFF
TRBJ2-7,TRBV20-1,-,many,TGCAGTGCTAGAGATCGTCAGGCCACCTACGAGCAGTACTTC,CSARDRQATYEQYF
TRBJ2-1,TRBV10-3,-,many,TGTGCCATCGCTTGGGCAGGGTCCAACGAGCAGTTCTTC,CAIAWAGSNEQFF
TRBJ2-1,TRBV7-9,TRBD1,-,TGTGCCAGCAGCTTCCGGGACAGGGAGAACAATGAGCAGTTCTTC,CASSFRDRENNEQFF
TRBJ2-5,TRBV5-6,-,few,TGTGCCAGCAGCGCGGGACCACAGGGCTCCCAAGAGACCCAGTACTTC,CASSAGPQGSQETQYF
TRBJ2-1,TRBV12-3/TRBV12-4,TRBD2,few,TGTGCCATCAGATTTATCGGCCCCGGGAGGGATGAGCAGTTCTTC,CAIRFIGPGRDEQFF
TRBJ2-3,TRBV20-1,-,-,TGCAGTGCTAGAGAAGACGAGGGCCCGGGCACAGATACGCAGTATTTT,CSAREDEGPGTDTQYF
TRBJ2-1,TRBV4-3,TRBD2,few,TGCGCCAGCAGCCAAGATCTACTAGCGGGGTGGGATGAGCAGTTCTTC,CASSQDLLAGWDEQFF
TRBJ2-7,TRBV20-1,-,-,TGCAGTGCTAGAGATGGGAGCTCCTACGAGCAGTACTTC,CSARDGSSYEQYF
TRBJ1-1,TRBV28,-,-,TGTGCCAGCAGTTTACCCGGGGCGGAGAACACTGAAGCTTTCTTT,CASSLPGAENTEAFF
TRBJ2-1,TRBV20-1,TRBD2,-,TGCAGTGCCTATAGCGGGAGGGCCACCAATGAGCAGTTCTTC,CSAYSGRATNEQFF
TRBJ2-6,TRBV5-1,TRBD1,-,TGCGCCAGCAGCTTTGGGGACAGGGGGACCGGGGCCAACGTCCTGACTTTC,CASSFGDRGTGANVLTF
TRBJ2-4,TRBV29-1,-,few,TGCAGCGTTGGGGCGGCTCGGAACATTCAGTACTTC,CSVGAARNIQYF
TRBJ2-7,TRBV29-1,-,few,TGCAGCGTTGGACGGACATTGTCCTACGAGCAGTACTTC,CSVGRTLSYEQYF
TRBJ2-1,TRBV20-1,TRBD2,-,TGCAGTGCTAGCGCAGCGGGGGGGTTTTACAATGAGCAGTTCTTC,CSASAAGGFYNEQFF
TRBJ2-3,TRBV5-4,TRBD2,few,TGTGCCAGCAGCCCTGGGACTAGCGGGTTGTATTTT,CASSPGTSGLYF
TRBJ1-1,TRBV18,-,-,TGTGCCAGCTCACCACCTTTAGGGGCCAACACTGAAGCTTTCTTT,CASSPPLGANTEAFF
TRBJ1-5,TRBV12-3/TRBV12-4,-,few,TGTGCCAGCAGTTTAAGAGGGAGGCGTCAGCCCCAGCATTTT,CASSLRGRRQPQHF
TRBJ2-3,TRBV20-1,-,few,TGCAGTGCTAGAGAGGACACAGATACGCAGTATTTT,CSAREDTDTQYF